The 19 T cell receptor beta chains below come from one sample, sequenced in a study of blood T cell repertoires in COVID-19. TCRdb's table, derived via immunoSEQ multiplex PCR, lists solely in-frame clones and lacks some. Of approximately 500,000 clones listed, roughly 87% are singletons. Sequencing was performed on peripheral blood. Receptors were obtained from a man aged 18-30 years with COVID-19, enrolled during active disease.

This rearrangement joins TRBV5-6 to TRBJ2-1, with TRBD2 matching 11 bases. Germline V gene lookup returns CDR1 SGHDT and CDR2 YYEEEE. V was pared by 4 bases and J by 3 bases, with 6 bases of the junction left unmatched. The CDR3 is made up of 16 amino acids. The CDR3 nucleotides read TGTGCCAGCAGCCAAGGGACTAGCGGTTACTACAATGAGCAGTTCTTC. Translated, it gives CASSQGTSGYYNEQFF.

V and J are TRBV7-8 and TRBJ1-6; 11 nucleotides align to TRBD1. The CDR3 is 16 residues long. The junction had 7 bases not matched to a gene; V was cut back by 5 bases and J by 7 bases. Per germline, CDR1 SGHVS and CDR2 FQNEAQ. The CDR3: CASSLPGTGGNSPLHF. The CDR3 region has the DNA TGTGCCAGCAGCCTACCCGGGACAGGGGGGAATTCACCCCTCCACTTT.

The chain combines TRBV7-9 with TRBJ1-5, with D unresolved. This CDR3 has 15 residues. CDR1 SEHNR and CDR2 FQNEAQ come from the germline V gene (reference sequence). V was shortened by 5 bases and J by 7 bases, with 18 bases between the two germline ends. This CDR3 reads CASSSDGWRNQPQHF. DNA of the CDR3: TGTGCCAGCAGCAGTGATGGATGGAGGAACCAGCCCCAGCATTTT. The full variable domain, rest sourced from reference TRBV7-9 and TRBJ1-5, is DTGVSQNPRHKITKRGQNVTFRCDPISEHNRLYWYRQTLGQGPEFLTYFQNEAQLEKSRLLSDRFSAERPKGSFSTLEIQRTEQGDSAMYLCASSSDGWRNQPQHFGDGTRLSIL.

This chain joins TRBV2 and TRBJ2-7, with TRBD2 as a possible D gene (5 bases). Deletions cut 6 bases from V and 2 bases from J, with 23 bases between. CDR1 and CDR2 (germline): SNHLY, FYNNEI. The CDR3 has 17 amino acids. CDR3 sequence (DNA): TGTGCCAGCAGCGGCGGGTACAAGTCAAGCCCCCCCTACGAGCAGTACTTC. Residues: CASSGGYKSSPPYEQYF.

The chain couples TRBV5-1 to TRBJ1-1; D possibly corresponds to TRBD1 (6 bases). The V and J ends lost 0 bases and 4 bases respectively, with 19 bases between them. Germline CDR1 is SGHRS and CDR2 is YFSETQ. The CDR3 length is 17 residues. The CDR3 protein is CASSLASMVQGFTEAFF. CDR3 nucleotide sequence: TGCGCCAGCAGCTTGGCCTCGATGGTACAGGGCTTCACTGAAGCTTTCTTT. The whole variable domain, filled in from reference TRBV5-1 and TRBJ1-1, reads KAGVTQTPRYLIKTRGQQVTLSCSPISGHRSVSWYQQTPGQGLQFLFEYFSETQRNKGNFPGRFSGRQFSNSRSEMNVSTLELGDSALYLCASSLASMVQGFTEAFFGQGTRLTVV.

The chain uses TRBV19 and TRBJ1-5, with a possible D match to TRBD1 (6 bases). Trimming cost V 10 bases and J 3 bases, with 16 bases left between them. This CDR3 has 14 amino acids. Germline V lookup: CDR1 LNHDA, CDR2 SQIVND (reference sequence). CDR3 sequence: CATIPRGNNQPQHF. CDR3 sequence (DNA): TGTGCCACCATACCCAGGGGTAACAATCAGCCCCAGCATTTT.

The gene calls are TRBV11-2 and TRBJ2-5; TRBD2 aligns across 13 bases. The CDR3 contains 19 residues. After removal of 3 bases from V and 1 base from J, the junction contained 11 bases not matched to a gene. Germline V CDR1 and CDR2: SGHAT, FQNNGV. CDR3 bases: TGTGCCAGCAGCTTGGCGACCTATCGACTAGCGGGGGGCCAAGAGACCCAGTACTTC. Translation gives CASSLATYRLAGGQETQYF.

V and J are TRBV6-2 or TRBV6-3 and TRBJ1-4; D is unclear. Germline loops: CDR1 MNHEY, CDR2 SVGEGT. Trimming stripped 2 bases from V and 3 bases from J, with 7 bases between. The CDR3 covers 14 residues. The CDR3 protein is CASSYVRSNEKLFF. CDR3 coding DNA: TGTGCCAGCAGTTACGTCAGGTCTAATGAAAAACTGTTTTTT.

This chain connects TRBV19 to TRBJ2-3, with 9 bases aligning to TRBD2. CDR1 and CDR2 (germline): LNHDA, SQIVND (reference sequence). V was pared by 6 bases and J by 2 bases, with 9 bases of the junction left unmatched. This CDR3 is 16 amino acids long. The CDR3 nucleotides are TGTGCCAGTAGGGCGGGGGGGGGTGAGCACACAGATACGCAGTATTTT. Its translation is CASRAGGGEHTDTQYF.

The V call is TRBV6-6, the J call TRBJ1-2; a weak D match, TRBD1 (5 bases). Germline CDR1 is MNHNY and CDR2 is SVGAGI (reference sequence). This CDR3 is 20 amino acids long. The germline V and J ends were trimmed by 5 bases and 0 bases, with 28 bases remaining between them. The CDR3, as DNA: TGTGCCAGCAGTCCCTCCCAACCTATGGGGGGGAAGGCAGCTAACTATGGCTACACCTTC. Amino acids: CASSPSQPMGGKAANYGYTF.

The count of this clone is one. This chain joins TRBV5-1 and TRBJ2-3; TRBD2 matches at 10 bases. The germline V gene has CDR1 SGHRS and CDR2 YFSETQ. This CDR3 contains 14 residues. With 5 bases clipped from V and 0 bases from J, the junction kept 0 bases outside the gene matches. The CDR3 nucleotides are TGCGCCAGCAGACTAGCGGGAAGCACAGATACGCAGTATTTT. Translated, it gives CASRLAGSTDTQYF.

The rearrangement uses TRBV5-4 and TRBJ2-3; a weak D match, TRBD1 (5 bases). Trimming pared 4 bases from V and 1 base from J, leaving 13 bases between. The CDR3 is made up of 15 amino acids. Germline CDR1 and CDR2: SGHNT and YYREEE (reference sequence). CDR3 DNA sequence: TGTGCCAGCAGCACCCCTGTAGGGGGCACAGATACGCAGTATTTT. The encoded protein is CASSTPVGGTDTQYF.

CDR3 sequence: CASSRGQGINEQFF. The DNA for the CDR3 is TGCGCCAGCAGCCGTGGGCAGGGTATCAATGAGCAGTTCTTC. This chain uses TRBV5-1 with TRBJ2-1, with a possible D match to TRBD1 (5 bases). Per the germline V gene, CDR1 is SGHRS and CDR2 is YFSETQ. V was pared by 4 bases and J by 6 bases, with 14 bases between. The CDR3 length is 14 residues. The whole variable domain, filled in from reference TRBV5-1 and TRBJ2-1, reads KAGVTQTPRYLIKTRGQQVTLSCSPISGHRSVSWYQQTPGQGLQFLFEYFSETQRNKGNFPGRFSGRQFSNSRSEMNVSTLELGDSALYLCASSRGQGINEQFFGPGTRLTVL.

This clone was seen a few times. The rearrangement joins TRBV5-1 to TRBJ2-7; 8 bases are a match to TRBD2. V was clipped by 0 bases and J by 4 bases; unmatched bases: 6. CDR3 size: 15 residues. Per germline, CDR1 SGHRS and CDR2 YFSETQ. DNA of the CDR3: TGCGCCAGCAGCTTGGCGGGAGGGGTTTTTTACGAGCAGTACTTC. It is translated as CASSLAGGVFYEQYF.

The genes are TRBV6-5 and TRBJ2-7; TRBD2 might be the D (5 bases). Germline lookup yields CDR1 MNHEY and CDR2 SVGAGI. The V end lost 9 bases, the J end lost 7 bases, and 19 bases lay between the germline ends. CDR3 size: 13 residues. CDR3 sequence (DNA): TGTGCCAGTAAACAGACTATAGTAGGGGAGCAGTACTTC. Amino acids: CASKQTIVGEQYF.

V gene TRBV5-1 combines with J gene TRBJ2-7; 9 bases agree with TRBD1. V lost 4 bases, J lost 3 bases, and 14 bases stayed unmatched. CDR3 length equals 17 residues. Germline CDR1 SGHRS, CDR2 YFSETQ. The CDR3 bases are TGCGCCAGCAGCAACAGGTTACCGGGACAGGGTAGCTACGAGCAGTACTTC. Encoded protein: CASSNRLPGQGSYEQYF.

The rearrangement uses TRBV5-4 and TRBJ2-3; D is perhaps TRBD2 (5 bases). CDR1 and CDR2 from the germline V gene are SGHNT and YYREEE (reference sequence). Trimming cost V 6 bases and J 2 bases, with 13 bases left between them. This CDR3 has 14 residues. The CDR3 here is CASTPRADTDTQYF. In DNA form, the CDR3 reads TGTGCCAGCACCCCCAGAGCGGACACAGATACGCAGTATTTT.

This sequence joins TRBV7-3 and TRBJ2-7, with a weak D call TRBD2 (5 bases). The V and J ends lost 6 bases and 2 bases respectively, with 20 bases between them. Germline CDR1 reads SGHTA; CDR2 reads FQGTGA. The CDR3 is made up of 16 amino acids. The DNA for the CDR3 is TGTGCCAGCAGTCAAGTTAATCCGGGAAGGGCCTACGAGCAGTACTTC. Translation: CASSQVNPGRAYEQYF.

This clone was detected a few times. The chain has TRBV15 and TRBJ1-6; D is unclear. Germline V gene data show CDR1 as LNHNV and CDR2 as YYDKDF (reference sequence). The CDR3 consists of 13 residues. V was shortened by 3 bases and J by 7 bases, with 7 bases between the two germline ends. The chain's CDR3 is CATSRSINSPLHF. The CDR3 coding sequence is TGTGCCACCAGCAGGAGCATAAATTCACCCCTCCACTTT. The variable domain in full, completed from reference TRBV15 and TRBJ1-6, reads DAMVIQNPRYQVTQFGKPVTLSCSQTLNHNVMYWYQQKSSQAPKLLFHYYDKDFNNEADTPDNFQSRRPNTSFCFLDIRSPGLGDTAMYLCATSRSINSPLHFGNGTRLTVT.